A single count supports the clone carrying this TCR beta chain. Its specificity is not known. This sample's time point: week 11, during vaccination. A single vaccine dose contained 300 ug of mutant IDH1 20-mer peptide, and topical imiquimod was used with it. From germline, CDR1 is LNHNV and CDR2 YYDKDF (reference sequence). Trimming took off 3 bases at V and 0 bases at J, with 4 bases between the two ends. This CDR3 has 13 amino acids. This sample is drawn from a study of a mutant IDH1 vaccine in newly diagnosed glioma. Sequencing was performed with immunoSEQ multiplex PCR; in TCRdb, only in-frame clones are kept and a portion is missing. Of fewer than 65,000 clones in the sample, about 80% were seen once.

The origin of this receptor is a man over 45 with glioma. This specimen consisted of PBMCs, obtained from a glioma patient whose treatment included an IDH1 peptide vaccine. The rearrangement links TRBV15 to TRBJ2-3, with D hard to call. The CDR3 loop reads CATSRRSTDTQYF. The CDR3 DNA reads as TGTGCCACCAGCAGGAGGAGCACAGATACGCAGTATTTT.